This TCR beta chain originates from a study of blood T cell repertoires in COVID-19 (dated by TCRdb to about 2020). Looking at the study overall: Collaborator samples came from the United States, Italy and Spain and covered acute and convalescent phases of COVID-19. Nearly every sample came with metadata listing a de-identified subject ID, COVID-19 status, age in years and sex. The repertoires were made available in a free public database intended to serve as a resource for research on the immune response to SARS-CoV-2. The material from the prospective study consisted of cDNA or gDNA derived from T cells, B-cell-depleted T cells, or PBMCs. The dataset comprised deeply sampled blood TCRbeta repertoires from subjects exposed to, actively infected with, or recovered from COVID-19. Where available, HLA class I and class II types were obtained from metadata supplied by the sample provider rather than from assay-based typing. The samples were drawn from two sources: the first 160 participants of the ongoing ImmuneRACE study, and 1,000 to 1,500 subjects contributed by 6 global collaborators. The research as a whole found: The amount of clinical and demographic metadata varied by source and participant and was provided uncurated.

TCRbeta CDR3 regions were amplified from genomic DNA by means of the immunoSEQ Assay, a bias-controlled multiplex PCR. The original pipeline was this. Within the assay, amplification of reference gene primers was used to estimate how many nucleated cells each sample contained. To quantify the absolute abundance of each unique TCRbeta CDR3 rearrangement, sequence reads were collapsed and filtered. For each sample, productive Simpson clonality was calculated by taking the square root of Simpson's diversity index across productive rearrangements. The table was pulled from immuneACCESS by TCRdb, which kept in-frame rearrangements only. Such tables lose some clones; where checked, under half of the loss comes from unresolved V genes, and the rest has no known cause. Clone size and the V and J calls come from that table; the DNA yielded D and trimming. The sample table holds 85,000 to 95,000 clones, of which approximately 80% were seen once. 6.5% to 9% of the sample goes to the ten largest clones.

Each collaborating institution followed its own protocols to collect whole blood in K2EDTA tubes. Collaborator samples were shipped for TCRbeta analysis as frozen whole blood, isolated PBMCs, or DNA extracted from either sample type. With regard to this clone: It has no known antigen specificity. Base qualities are not recorded, but no much larger clone differs from it by a single base.

CDR1 is given as SEHNR and CDR2 as FQNEAQ, both from the germline V gene (reference sequence). The CDR3 covers 16 residues, taking in both the cysteine and the phenylalanine. Only the CDR3 portion is preserved as DNA: 48 bases, with reading frame beginning at the first base. Trimming accounts for 2 bases at V and 5 bases at J, while the number of junction bases matched to no gene is 8. The TCR originated in a man in his sixties or seventies with acute or convalescent COVID-19. The sequenced sample consisted of peripheral blood. Rearrangement joined TRBV7-9 to TRBJ1-2; TRBD1 matches 10 bases in the middle. The CDR3 region: CASSLTGTGEGYGYTF. The DNA sequence is TGTGCCAGCAGCTTAACCGGGACAGGGGAAGGGTATGGCTACACCTTC.